This T cell receptor (beta chain) was sequenced in a study of blood T cell repertoires in COVID-19. Study-level background: From the United States, Italy and Spain came samples of acute and convalescent COVID-19. T cells, B-cell-depleted T cells, or PBMCs provided the cDNA or gDNA that served as material.

Trimming took off 0 bases at V and 4 bases at J, with 18 bases between the two ends. CDR3 size: 18 residues. Germline values: CDR1 LGHDT, CDR2 YNNKEL (reference sequence). The study recruited people aged roughly 18 to 95 years across approximately 25 US areas. Recovered Cohort 3 donors showed two negative PCRs, clearance, or symptom resolution. Profiling relied on immunoSEQ multiplex PCR, and the TCRdb table lists in-frame clones only, not all of them. The sample comprises 200,000 or so clones, 80% to 90% of which are singletons, and roughly 8.8% rests with the top ten. Sequenced input: PBMCs or T cells enriched from blood (not recorded which). The TCR comes from a woman younger than 35 who had recovered from COVID-19. V gene TRBV3-1 (or the pseudogene TRBV3-2) combines with J gene TRBJ2-2; tentatively, D is TRBD2 (7 bases). The CDR3 loop reads CASSQDRGGGHFTGELFF. The CDR3 region has the DNA TGTGCCAGCAGCCAAGATCGGGGCGGGGGACACTTCACCGGGGAGCTGTTTTTT.